This T cell receptor beta chain derives from a study of blood T cell repertoires in COVID-19. Per germline, CDR1 MNHNY and CDR2 SVGAGI (reference sequence). The CDR3 runs to 16 residues. After removal of 5 bases from V and 6 bases from J, the junction contained 12 bases not matched to a gene. Using immunoSEQ multiplex PCR, the repertoire was profiled, and TCRdb retains in-frame clones only, with some absent. The sample lists 40,000 to 50,000 clones, more than 70% occurring once. Sequencing used peripheral blood. The source of this sequence is a man between 70 and 80 years old with acute or convalescent COVID-19. The gene calls are TRBV6-6 and TRBJ2-3; 9 positions agree with TRBD2. The CDR3 loop is CASSHPSGVSGDTQYF. The CDR3 DNA sequence: TGTGCCAGCAGTCACCCTAGCGGGGTTTCAGGGGATACGCAGTATTTT.